This TCR beta chain was found in a study of cytomegalovirus exposure and HLA in healthy donors. Worth noting for this clone: Its antigen is not identified.

Germline-derived CDR1 and CDR2 are SEHNR and FQNEAQ (reference sequence). V lost 4 bases, J lost 3 bases, and 2 bases stayed unmatched. This CDR3 is built from 14 residues. 60 Vbeta and 13 Jbeta primers were used in PCR. Profiling relied on immunoSEQ multiplex PCR, and the TCRdb table lists in-frame clones only, not all of them. The repertoire holds more than 150,000 clones, with roughly four fifths as singletons. Study-wide findings and caveats: TCR beta V- and J-gene trimming was later associated with a missense DCLRE1C variant. Indistinguishability led to the exclusion of some V segments, TRBV6-2 and TRBV6-3 included. In a later analysis, productive TCRs from donors in an Asian-associated ancestry cluster reportedly carried fewer N-insertions than the cohort mean.

Sequences were obtained from PBMCs. This TCR was sampled from a man between 18 and 35 years old in good health and CMV-seronegative. This chain joins TRBV7-9 and TRBJ2-1; 8 bases are a match to TRBD2. CDR3 in amino acids: CASSSGTSYNEQFF. The CDR3 bases are TGTGCCAGCAGCTCCGGGACTAGCTACAATGAGCAGTTCTTC.